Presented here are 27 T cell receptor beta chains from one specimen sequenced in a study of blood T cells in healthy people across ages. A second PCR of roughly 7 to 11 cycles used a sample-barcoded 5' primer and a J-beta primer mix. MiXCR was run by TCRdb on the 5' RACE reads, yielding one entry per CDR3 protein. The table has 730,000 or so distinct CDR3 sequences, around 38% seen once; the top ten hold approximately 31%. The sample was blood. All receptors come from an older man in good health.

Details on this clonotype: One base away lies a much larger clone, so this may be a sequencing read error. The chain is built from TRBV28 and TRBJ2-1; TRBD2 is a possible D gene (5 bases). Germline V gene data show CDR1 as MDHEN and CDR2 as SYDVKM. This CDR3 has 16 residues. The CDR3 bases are TGTGCCAGCAGTGCAGTCGCGGGTAGCTCCTACAATGGGCAGTTCTTC. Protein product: CASSAVAGSSYNGQFF.

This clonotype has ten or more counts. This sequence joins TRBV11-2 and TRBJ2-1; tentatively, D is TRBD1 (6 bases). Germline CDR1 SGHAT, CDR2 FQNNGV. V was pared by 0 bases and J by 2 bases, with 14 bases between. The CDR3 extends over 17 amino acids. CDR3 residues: CASSLDRVQGTYNEQFF. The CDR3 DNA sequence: TGTGCCAGCAGCTTAGATAGGGTACAGGGTACCTACAATGAGCAGTTCTTC.

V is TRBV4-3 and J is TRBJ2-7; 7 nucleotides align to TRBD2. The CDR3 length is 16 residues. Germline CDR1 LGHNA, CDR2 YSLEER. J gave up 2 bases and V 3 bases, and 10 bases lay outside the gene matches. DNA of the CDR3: TGCGCCAGCAGCCACTCTGGGAGGGCAGGTCCCTACGAGCAGTACTTC. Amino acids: CASSHSGRAGPYEQYF.

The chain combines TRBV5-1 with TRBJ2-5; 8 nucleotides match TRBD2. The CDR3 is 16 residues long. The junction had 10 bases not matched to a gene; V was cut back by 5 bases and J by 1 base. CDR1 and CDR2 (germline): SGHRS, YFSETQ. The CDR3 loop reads CASRGPTSASQETQYF. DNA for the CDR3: TGCGCCAGCAGGGGACCGACTAGCGCCTCCCAAGAGACCCAGTACTTC.

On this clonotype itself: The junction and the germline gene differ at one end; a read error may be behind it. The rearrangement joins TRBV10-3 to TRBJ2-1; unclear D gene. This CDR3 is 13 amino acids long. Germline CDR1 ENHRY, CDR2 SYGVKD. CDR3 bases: TGTGCCATCCGTGATGATGACTACAATGAGCAGTTCTTC. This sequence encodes CAIRDDDYNEQFF.

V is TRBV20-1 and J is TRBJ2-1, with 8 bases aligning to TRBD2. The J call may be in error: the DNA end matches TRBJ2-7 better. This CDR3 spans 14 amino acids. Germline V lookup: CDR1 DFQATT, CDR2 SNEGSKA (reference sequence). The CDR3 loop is CSAQSGGGRDEQYF. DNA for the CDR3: TGCAGTGCTCAGTCGGGGGGGGGTAGAGATGAGCAGTACTTC.

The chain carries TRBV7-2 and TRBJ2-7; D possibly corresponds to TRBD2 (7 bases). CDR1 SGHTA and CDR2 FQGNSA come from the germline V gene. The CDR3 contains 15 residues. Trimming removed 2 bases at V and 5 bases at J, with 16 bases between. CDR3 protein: CASSLRLGGANEQYF. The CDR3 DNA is TGTGCCAGCAGCTTAAGGTTAGGGGGGGCCAACGAGCAGTACTTC.

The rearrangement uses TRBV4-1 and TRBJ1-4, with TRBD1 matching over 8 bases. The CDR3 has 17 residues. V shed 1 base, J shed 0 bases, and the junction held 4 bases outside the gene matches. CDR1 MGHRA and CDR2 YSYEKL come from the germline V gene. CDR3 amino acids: CASSQVDRGTTNEKLFF. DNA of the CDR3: TGCGCCAGCAGCCAAGTTGACAGGGGAACAACTAATGAAAAACTGTTTTTT.

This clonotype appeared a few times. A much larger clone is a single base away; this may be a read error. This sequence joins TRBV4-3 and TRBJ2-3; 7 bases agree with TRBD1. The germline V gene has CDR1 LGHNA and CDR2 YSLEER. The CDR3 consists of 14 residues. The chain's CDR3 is CASSQDLGTDRQYF. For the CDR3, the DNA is TGCGCCAGCAGCCAAGATCTGGGGACAGATAGGCAGTATTTT.

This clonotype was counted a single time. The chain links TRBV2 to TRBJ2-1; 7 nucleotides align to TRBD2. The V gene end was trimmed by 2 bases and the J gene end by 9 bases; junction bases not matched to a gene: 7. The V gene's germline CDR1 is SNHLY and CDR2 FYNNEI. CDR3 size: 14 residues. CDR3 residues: CASSELMAGAEQFF. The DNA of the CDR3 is TGTGCCAGCAGTGAATTAATGGCGGGAGCTGAGCAGTTCTTC.

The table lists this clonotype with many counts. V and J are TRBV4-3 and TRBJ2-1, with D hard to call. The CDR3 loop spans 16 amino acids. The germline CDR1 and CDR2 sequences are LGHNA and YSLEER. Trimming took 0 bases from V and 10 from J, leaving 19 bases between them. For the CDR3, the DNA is TGCGCCAGCAGCCAAGATTCAGCAAACGTCCCTCGGGAGCAGTTCTTC. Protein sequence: CASSQDSANVPREQFF.

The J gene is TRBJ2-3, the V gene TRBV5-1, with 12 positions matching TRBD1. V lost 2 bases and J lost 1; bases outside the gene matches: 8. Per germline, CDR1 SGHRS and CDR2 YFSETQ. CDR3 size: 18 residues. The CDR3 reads CASSFDRDRGQGTDTQYF. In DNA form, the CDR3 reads TGCGCCAGCAGCTTCGACCGGGACAGGGGGCAGGGCACAGATACGCAGTATTTT.

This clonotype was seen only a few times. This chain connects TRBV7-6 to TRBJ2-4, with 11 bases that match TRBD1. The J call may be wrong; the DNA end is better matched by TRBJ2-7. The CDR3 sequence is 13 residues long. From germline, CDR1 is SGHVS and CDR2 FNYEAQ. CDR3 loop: CASSAGTGGEQYF. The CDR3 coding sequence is TGTGCCAGCAGCGCCGGGACAGGGGGCGAGCAGTACTTC.

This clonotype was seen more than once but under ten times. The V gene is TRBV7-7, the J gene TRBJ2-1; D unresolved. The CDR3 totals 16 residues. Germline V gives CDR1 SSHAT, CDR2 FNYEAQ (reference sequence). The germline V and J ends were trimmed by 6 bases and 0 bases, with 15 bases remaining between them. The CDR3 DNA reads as TGTGCCAGCAGTCCATGGTCAGAATCCTCCTACAATGAGCAGTTCTTC. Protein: CASSPWSESSYNEQFF.

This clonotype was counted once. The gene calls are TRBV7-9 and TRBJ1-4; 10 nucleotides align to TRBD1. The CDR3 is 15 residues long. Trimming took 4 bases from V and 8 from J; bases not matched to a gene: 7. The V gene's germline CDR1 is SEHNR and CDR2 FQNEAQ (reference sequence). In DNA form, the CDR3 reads TGTGCCAGCAGCTCGACAGGGGGCGGGGGAGAAAAACTGTTTTTT. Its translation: CASSSTGGGGEKLFF.

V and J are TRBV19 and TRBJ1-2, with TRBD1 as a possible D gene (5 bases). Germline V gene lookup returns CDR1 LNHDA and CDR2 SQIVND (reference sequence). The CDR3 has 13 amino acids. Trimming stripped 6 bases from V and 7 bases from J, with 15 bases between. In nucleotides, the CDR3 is TGTGCCAGTAGGCGCCTGGACATGGGTGGCTACACCTTC. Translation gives CASRRLDMGGYTF.

CDR3 protein: CASSSGTSGEDTQYF. CDR3 nucleotides: TGTGCCAGCAGCTCCGGGACTAGCGGGGAGGATACGCAGTATTTT. This chain joins TRBV11-3 and TRBJ2-3, with 13 bases aligning to TRBD2. The ends lost 4 bases at V and 6 bases at J; junction bases unmatched: 4. CDR1 and CDR2 (germline): SGHNT, YENEEA. This CDR3 region has 15 residues.

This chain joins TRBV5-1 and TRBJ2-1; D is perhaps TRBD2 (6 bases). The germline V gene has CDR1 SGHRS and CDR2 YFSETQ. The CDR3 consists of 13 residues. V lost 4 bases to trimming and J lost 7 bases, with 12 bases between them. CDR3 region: CASSVRGGNEQFF. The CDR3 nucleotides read TGCGCCAGCAGCGTGAGGGGAGGAAATGAGCAGTTCTTC.

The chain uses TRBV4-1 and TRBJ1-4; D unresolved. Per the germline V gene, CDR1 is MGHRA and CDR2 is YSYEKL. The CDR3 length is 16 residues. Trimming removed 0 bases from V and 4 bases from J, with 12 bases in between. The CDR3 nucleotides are TGCGCCAGCAGCCAAGATTTGGCCAGGATTAATGAAAAACTGTTTTTT. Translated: CASSQDLARINEKLFF.

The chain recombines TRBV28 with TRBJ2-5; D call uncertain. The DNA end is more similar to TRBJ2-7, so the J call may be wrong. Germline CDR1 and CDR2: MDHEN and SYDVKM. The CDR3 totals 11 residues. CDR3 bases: TGTGCCAGCATGGGCTTCTACGAGCAGTACTTC. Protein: CASMGFYEQYF.

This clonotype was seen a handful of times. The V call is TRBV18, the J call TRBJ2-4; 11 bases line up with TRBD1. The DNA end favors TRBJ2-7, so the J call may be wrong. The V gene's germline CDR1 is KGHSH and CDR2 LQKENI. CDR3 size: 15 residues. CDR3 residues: CASSRGTGGTYEQYF. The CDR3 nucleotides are TGTGCCAGCTCACGGGGGACAGGGGGGACCTACGAGCAGTACTTC.

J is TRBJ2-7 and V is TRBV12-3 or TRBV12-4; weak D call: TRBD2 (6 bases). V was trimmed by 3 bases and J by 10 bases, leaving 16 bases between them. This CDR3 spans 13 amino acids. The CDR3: CASSLSGTPLQYF. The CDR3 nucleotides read TGTGCCAGCAGTTTGTCCGGGACTCCACTCCAGTACTTC.

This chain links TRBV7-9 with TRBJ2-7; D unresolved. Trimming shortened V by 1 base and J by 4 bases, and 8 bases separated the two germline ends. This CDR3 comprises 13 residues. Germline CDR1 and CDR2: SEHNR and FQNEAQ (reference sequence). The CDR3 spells CASSLELGYEQYF. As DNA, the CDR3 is TGTGCCAGCAGCTTAGAATTGGGTTACGAGCAGTACTTC.

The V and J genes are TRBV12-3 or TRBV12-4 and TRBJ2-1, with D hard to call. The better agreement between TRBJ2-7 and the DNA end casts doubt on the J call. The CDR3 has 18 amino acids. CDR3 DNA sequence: TGTGCCAGCAGTTTAGCGCTGATGAGGTCAAGCTCCTACAATGAGCAGTACTTC. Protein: CASSLALMRSSSYNEQYF.

The CDR3 sequence is CASSFPNDNYEQYF. CDR3 bases: TGTGCCAGCAGTTTCCCCAACGACAATTACGAGCAGTACTTC. This chain links TRBV28 with TRBJ2-7; D gene ambiguous. Looked up from germline, CDR1 is MDHEN and CDR2 is SYDVKM. This CDR3 has 14 amino acids. V was clipped by 3 bases and J by 4 bases, with 13 bases between them.

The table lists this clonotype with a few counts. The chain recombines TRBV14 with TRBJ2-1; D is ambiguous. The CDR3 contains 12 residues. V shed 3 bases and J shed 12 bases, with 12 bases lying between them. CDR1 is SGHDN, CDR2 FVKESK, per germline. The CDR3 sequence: CASSQGRNRQFF. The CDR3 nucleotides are TGTGCCAGCAGCCAGGGAAGAAATCGGCAGTTCTTC.

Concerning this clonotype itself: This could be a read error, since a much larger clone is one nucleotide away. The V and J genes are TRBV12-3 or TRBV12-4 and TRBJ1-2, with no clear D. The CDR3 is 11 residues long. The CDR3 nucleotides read TGTGCCGGCAGTTCCTTTCACGGCTACACCTTC. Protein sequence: CAGSSFHGYTF.